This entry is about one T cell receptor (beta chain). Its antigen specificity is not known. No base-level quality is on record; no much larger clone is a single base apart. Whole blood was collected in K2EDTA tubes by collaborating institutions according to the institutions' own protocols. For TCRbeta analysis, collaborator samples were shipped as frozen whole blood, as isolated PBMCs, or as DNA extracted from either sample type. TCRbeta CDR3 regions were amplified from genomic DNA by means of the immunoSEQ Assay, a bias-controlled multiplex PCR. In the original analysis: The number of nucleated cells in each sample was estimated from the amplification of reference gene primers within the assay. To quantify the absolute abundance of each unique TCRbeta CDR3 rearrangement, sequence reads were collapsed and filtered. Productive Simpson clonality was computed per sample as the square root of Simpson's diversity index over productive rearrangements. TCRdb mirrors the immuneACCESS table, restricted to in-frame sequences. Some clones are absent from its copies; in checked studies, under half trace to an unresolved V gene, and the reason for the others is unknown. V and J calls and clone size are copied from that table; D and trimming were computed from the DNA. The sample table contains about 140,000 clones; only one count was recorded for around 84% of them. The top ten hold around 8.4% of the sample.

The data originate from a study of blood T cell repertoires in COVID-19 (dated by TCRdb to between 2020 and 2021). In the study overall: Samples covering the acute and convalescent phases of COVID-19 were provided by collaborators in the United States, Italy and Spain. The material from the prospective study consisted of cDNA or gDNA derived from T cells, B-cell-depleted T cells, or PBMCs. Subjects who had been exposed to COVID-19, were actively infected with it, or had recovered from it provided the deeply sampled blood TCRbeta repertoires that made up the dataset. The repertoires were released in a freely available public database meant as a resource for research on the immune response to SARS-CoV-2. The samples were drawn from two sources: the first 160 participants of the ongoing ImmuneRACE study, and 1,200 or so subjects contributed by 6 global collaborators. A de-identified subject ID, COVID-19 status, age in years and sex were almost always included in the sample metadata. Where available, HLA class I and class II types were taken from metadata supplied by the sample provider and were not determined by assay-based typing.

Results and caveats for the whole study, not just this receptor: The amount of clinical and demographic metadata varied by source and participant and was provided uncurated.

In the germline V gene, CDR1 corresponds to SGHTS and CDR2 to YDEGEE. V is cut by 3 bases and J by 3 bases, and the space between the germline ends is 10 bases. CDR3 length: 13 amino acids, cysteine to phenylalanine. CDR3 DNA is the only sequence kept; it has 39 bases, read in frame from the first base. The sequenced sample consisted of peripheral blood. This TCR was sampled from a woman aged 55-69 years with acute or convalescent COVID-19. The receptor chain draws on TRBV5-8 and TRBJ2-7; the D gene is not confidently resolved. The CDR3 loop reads CASSSLSLYEQYF. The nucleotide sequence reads TGTGCCAGCAGCTCCCTAAGTCTCTACGAGCAGTACTTC. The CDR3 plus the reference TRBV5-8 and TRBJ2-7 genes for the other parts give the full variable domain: EAGVTQSPTHLIKTRGQQATLRCSPISGHTSVYWYQQALGLGLQFLLWYDEGEERNRGNFPPRFSGRQFPNYSSELNVNALELEDSALYLCASSSLSLYEQYFGPGTRLTVT.